The T cell receptor (beta chain) described here comes from a study of Ad26.COV2.S vaccination and SARS-CoV-2 variants. General observations from the study: Substantial response breadth was reportedly seen for spike-specific CD8+ and CD4+ T cells after vaccination.

Noted treatment: some 20 received Ad26.COV2.S at low or high dose, single or two shots; about 5 received placebo; per-sample allocation not given. Repertoires come from day 63 after the first vaccine or placebo injection. Only in-frame clones appear in the TCRdb table, and some are missing; sequencing was by immunoSEQ multiplex PCR. The sample includes under 550,000 clones, roughly 90% of them seen just once. About this clone itself: The target antigen is unknown.

The clonotype was recovered from a person between 18 and 60 years old who received the Ad26.COV2.S COVID-19 vaccine or a placebo. The input for sequencing was peripheral blood, taken in a trial of Ad26.COV2.S vaccine versus placebo.

CDR3 protein: CASSRPGTGSNEQYF. Here the CDR3 DNA reads TGTGCCAGCAGTCGCCCCGGGACAGGGTCCAACGAGCAGTACTTC. The V call is TRBV6-2 or TRBV6-3, the J call TRBJ2-7; TRBD1 aligns across 9 bases. V lost 5 bases to trimming and J lost 5 bases; unmatched junction nucleotides: 10. Germline-derived CDR1 and CDR2 are MNHEY and SVGEGT. The CDR3 contains 15 residues.